What follows is one T cell receptor (beta chain) and its context. Its cognate antigen is unknown. This CDR3 contains 14 residues. J lost 1 base, V lost 1 base, and 0 bases had no gene match. Looked up from germline, CDR1 is KGHSH and CDR2 is LQKENI. Documented time point: patch test 1, 2 weeks after DPC sensitization. Treatment specified: therapeutic diphenylcyclopropenone sensitization with weekly scalp DPC. The sample is drawn from a study of human T cells and chemical hapten exposure. Each CDR3 protein is one row after TCRdb ran MiXCR on the RACE reads. Of some 83,000 distinct CDR3 sequences listed, around a tenth are singletons. Study results and limitations: Since the donors had alopecia, their immune response may not be the same as that of healthy people. Patch test score was positively correlated with the counts of PT1 expanded TCRs.

The source was whole blood, collected in connection with sensitization to the hapten diphenylcyclopropenone (DPC). The receptor comes from a woman in her fifties or sixties with alopecia areata. Some clones in this sample may be carry-over from other donors' samples. V and J are TRBV18 and TRBJ2-5; the match to TRBD1 covers 7 bases. The CDR3 nucleotides read TGTGCCAGCTCACCACGACAGGGCCAAGAGACCCAGTACTTC. Translating it yields CASSPRQGQETQYF.